Listed below are T cell receptor beta chains from one sample, sequenced in a study of cytomegalovirus exposure and HLA in healthy donors. Profiling relied on immunoSEQ multiplex PCR, and the TCRdb table lists in-frame clones only, not all of them. The sample lists roughly 100,000 clones; about 80% were seen once. The material sequenced was PBMCs. These receptors were collected from a female donor in good health and CMV-seropositive. Each CDR3 is given with its conserved first and last residue. The D gene is left open where the match is weak. Clone size is shown for a subset of rows, as once, few, many or a class of expanded clone.

D gene: -
clone size: -
J gene: TRBJ1-2
V gene: TRBV13
CDR3 protein: CASSPQTDNYGYTF
CDR3 DNA: TGTGCCAGCAGCCCTCAGACAGATAACTATGGCTACACCTTC

D gene: -
clone size: -
J gene: TRBJ1-6
V gene: TRBV11-2
CDR3 protein: CASSLVAGGGSPLHF
CDR3 DNA: TGTGCCAGCAGCTTAGTGGCTGGAGGAGGGTCACCCCTCCACTTT

D gene: TRBD1
clone size: -
J gene: TRBJ1-5
V gene: TRBV5-1
CDR3 protein: CASSSLRDRGPQPQHF
CDR3 DNA: TGCGCCAGCAGCTCCCTCCGGGACAGGGGGCCTCAGCCCCAGCATTTT

D gene: -
clone size: -
J gene: TRBJ1-1
V gene: TRBV28
CDR3 protein: CASISTRNTEAFF
CDR3 DNA: TGTGCCAGCATAAGCACTCGGAACACTGAAGCTTTCTTT

D gene: TRBD1
clone size: -
J gene: TRBJ2-3
V gene: TRBV25-1
CDR3 protein: CASSEIQGVSDTQYF
CDR3 DNA: TGTGCCAGCAGTGAAATACAGGGGGTTTCAGATACGCAGTATTTT

D gene: TRBD1
clone size: -
J gene: TRBJ1-5
V gene: TRBV19
CDR3 protein: CASSMEGARGNQPQHF
CDR3 DNA: TGTGCCAGTAGTATGGAGGGGGCGCGTGGCAATCAGCCCCAGCATTTT

D gene: -
clone size: -
J gene: TRBJ2-6
V gene: TRBV19
CDR3 protein: CASTLSQPGANVLTF
CDR3 DNA: TGTGCCAGTACCCTTAGTCAACCTGGGGCCAACGTCCTGACTTTC

D gene: TRBD2
clone size: -
J gene: TRBJ2-3
V gene: TRBV2
CDR3 protein: CASRTGLAGGTSTDTQYF
CDR3 DNA: TGTGCCAGCAGGACGGGACTAGCGGGGGGGACTAGCACAGATACGCAGTATTTT

D gene: -
clone size: -
J gene: TRBJ1-5
V gene: TRBV5-1
CDR3 protein: CASSLGVGLSNQPQHF
CDR3 DNA: TGCGCCAGCAGCTTGGGTGTGGGGCTGAGTAATCAGCCCCAGCATTTT

D gene: TRBD2
clone size: -
J gene: TRBJ2-7
V gene: TRBV2
CDR3 protein: CASRSLAGVVYEQYF
CDR3 DNA: TGTGCCAGCAGGTCCTTAGCGGGAGTAGTCTACGAGCAGTACTTC

D gene: TRBD2
clone size: -
J gene: TRBJ2-5
V gene: TRBV10-3
CDR3 protein: CAIRVSGEGTQYF
CDR3 DNA: TGTGCCATCAGGGTTAGCGGGGAGGGGACCCAGTACTTC

D gene: -
clone size: -
J gene: TRBJ2-1
V gene: TRBV11-2
CDR3 protein: CASSPGLEQFF
CDR3 DNA: TGTGCCAGCAGCCCCGGTCTTGAGCAGTTCTTC

D gene: -
clone size: -
J gene: TRBJ2-7
V gene: TRBV5-1
CDR3 protein: CASSLPSKGGWSYEQYF
CDR3 DNA: TGCGCCAGCAGCTTGCCCTCAAAGGGGGGGTGGTCCTACGAGCAGTACTTC

D gene: TRBD1
clone size: -
J gene: TRBJ1-1
V gene: TRBV5-1
CDR3 protein: CASRSTTGSTEAFF
CDR3 DNA: TGCGCCAGCAGATCTACGACAGGGAGCACTGAAGCTTTCTTT

D gene: TRBD1
clone size: -
J gene: TRBJ1-6
V gene: TRBV18
CDR3 protein: CASSPYQQGSNSPLHF
CDR3 DNA: TGTGCCAGCTCACCCTATCAACAGGGGAGCAATTCACCCCTCCACTTT

D gene: -
clone size: once
J gene: TRBJ2-7
V gene: TRBV6-1
CDR3 protein: CASSLLYEQYF
CDR3 DNA: TGTGCCAGCAGCCTCCTCTACGAGCAGTACTTC

D gene: TRBD2
clone size: -
J gene: TRBJ2-7
V gene: TRBV5-1
CDR3 protein: CASSLASGLAGAYEQYF
CDR3 DNA: TGCGCCAGCAGCTTGGCCTCGGGACTAGCGGGGGCCTACGAGCAGTACTTC

D gene: TRBD1
clone size: -
J gene: TRBJ1-2
V gene: TRBV9
CDR3 protein: CASSVILGQGEGNYGYTF
CDR3 DNA: TGTGCCAGCAGCGTTATCTTGGGACAGGGGGAAGGGAACTATGGCTACACCTTC

D gene: -
clone size: -
J gene: TRBJ1-2
V gene: TRBV9
CDR3 protein: CASSGLPGGGYTF
CDR3 DNA: TGTGCCAGCTCGGGCCTCCCGGGAGGTGGCTACACCTTC

D gene: TRBD2
clone size: -
J gene: TRBJ2-7
V gene: TRBV4-2
CDR3 protein: CASSQEPSSVSGGSYEQYF
CDR3 DNA: TGTGCCAGCAGCCAAGAACCATCGTCGGTTAGCGGGGGATCCTACGAGCAGTACTTC

D gene: -
clone size: once
J gene: TRBJ2-1
V gene: TRBV6-5
CDR3 protein: CASSPGTIGEQFF
CDR3 DNA: TGTGCCAGCAGTCCCGGGACAATTGGGGAGCAGTTCTTC

D gene: -
clone size: -
J gene: TRBJ1-2
V gene: TRBV27
CDR3 protein: CASRKPATGNYGYTF
CDR3 DNA: TGTGCCAGCAGGAAACCAGCGACGGGAAACTATGGCTACACCTTC

D gene: TRBD1
clone size: -
J gene: TRBJ1-2
V gene: TRBV6-5
CDR3 protein: CASSSLDRAYNYGYTF
CDR3 DNA: TGTGCCAGCAGTTCGTTAGACAGGGCATATAACTATGGCTACACCTTC

D gene: TRBD2
clone size: -
J gene: TRBJ2-1
V gene: TRBV28
CDR3 protein: CASGLAGVGVNEQFF
CDR3 DNA: TGTGCCAGCGGTCTAGCGGGAGTCGGTGTGAATGAGCAGTTCTTC

D gene: -
clone size: -
J gene: TRBJ2-1
V gene: TRBV29-1
CDR3 protein: CSVEIVAESSYNEQFF
CDR3 DNA: TGCAGCGTTGAAATAGTAGCGGAGAGCTCCTACAATGAGCAGTTCTTC

D gene: -
clone size: -
J gene: TRBJ1-1
V gene: TRBV6-5
CDR3 protein: CASSYSGGMGTEAFF
CDR3 DNA: TGTGCCAGCAGTTACTCGGGAGGGATGGGCACTGAAGCTTTCTTT

D gene: -
clone size: few
J gene: TRBJ1-2
V gene: TRBV10-3
CDR3 protein: CAISESQDYGYTF
CDR3 DNA: TGTGCCATCAGTGAGTCGCAGGACTATGGCTACACCTTC

D gene: TRBD2
clone size: -
J gene: TRBJ2-2
V gene: TRBV4-1
CDR3 protein: CASSQDLLAGARDTGELFF
CDR3 DNA: TGCGCCAGCAGCCAAGATTTACTAGCGGGGGCTCGTGACACCGGGGAGCTGTTTTTT

D gene: -
clone size: -
J gene: TRBJ2-2
V gene: TRBV10-3
CDR3 protein: CAISEAGSGDTGELFF
CDR3 DNA: TGTGCCATCAGTGAGGCCGGGAGCGGAGACACCGGGGAGCTGTTTTTT

D gene: -
clone size: -
J gene: TRBJ2-7
V gene: TRBV7-2
CDR3 protein: CASSLLVGRAQPSGEQYF
CDR3 DNA: TGTGCCAGCAGCTTATTAGTAGGGCGGGCACAGCCCTCTGGTGAGCAGTACTTC

D gene: -
clone size: once
J gene: TRBJ1-2
V gene: TRBV5-1
CDR3 protein: CASSLTAANYGYTF
CDR3 DNA: TGCGCCAGCAGCTTGACAGCCGCTAACTATGGCTACACCTTC

D gene: -
clone size: few
J gene: TRBJ2-7
V gene: TRBV10-3
CDR3 protein: CAIRAELRGPEQYF
CDR3 DNA: TGTGCCATCAGAGCTGAACTGCGGGGGCCCGAGCAGTACTTC

D gene: -
clone size: -
J gene: TRBJ2-3
V gene: TRBV13
CDR3 protein: CASSLFREAITDTQYF
CDR3 DNA: TGTGCCAGCAGCTTGTTTAGGGAGGCCATCACAGATACGCAGTATTTT

D gene: TRBD1
clone size: -
J gene: TRBJ1-2
V gene: TRBV27
CDR3 protein: CASSLSRTGNGYTF
CDR3 DNA: TGTGCCAGCAGTTTATCGCGGACAGGGAATGGCTACACCTTC

D gene: TRBD1
clone size: -
J gene: TRBJ1-5
V gene: TRBV28
CDR3 protein: CATLTGGADNQPQHF
CDR3 DNA: TGTGCCACCCTTACAGGGGGCGCTGACAATCAGCCCCAGCATTTT

D gene: -
clone size: -
J gene: TRBJ1-1
V gene: TRBV4-2
CDR3 protein: CASSQEGVRQNTEAFF
CDR3 DNA: TGTGCCAGCAGCCAAGAGGGTGTCCGACAGAACACTGAAGCTTTCTTT

D gene: TRBD2
clone size: -
J gene: TRBJ2-3
V gene: TRBV9
CDR3 protein: CASSGRLAGGDTQYF
CDR3 DNA: TGTGCCAGCAGCGGAAGACTAGCGGGGGGAGATACGCAGTATTTT

D gene: -
clone size: -
J gene: TRBJ2-7
V gene: TRBV4-1
CDR3 protein: CASSQDRLFGNYEQYF
CDR3 DNA: TGCGCCAGCAGCCAAGACAGGCTTTTCGGTAACTACGAGCAGTACTTC

D gene: -
clone size: -
J gene: TRBJ2-1
V gene: TRBV10-1
CDR3 protein: CASPSDPSGYNEQFF
CDR3 DNA: TGCGCCAGCCCATCTGACCCTTCGGGGTACAATGAGCAGTTCTTC

D gene: TRBD2
clone size: -
J gene: TRBJ2-1
V gene: TRBV5-1
CDR3 protein: CASSDGTSSYNEQFF
CDR3 DNA: TGCGCCAGCAGCGACGGGACTAGCTCCTACAATGAGCAGTTCTTC

D gene: -
clone size: few
J gene: TRBJ1-3
V gene: TRBV6-5
CDR3 protein: CASGLLAGGNTIYF
CDR3 DNA: TGTGCCAGCGGTCTTTTAGCGGGAGGAAACACCATATATTTT

D gene: -
clone size: -
J gene: TRBJ1-1
V gene: TRBV6-6
CDR3 protein: CASSYAQGSIAAFF
CDR3 DNA: TGTGCCAGCAGTTACGCCCAGGGATCCATCGCAGCTTTCTTT

D gene: TRBD1
clone size: -
J gene: TRBJ1-4
V gene: TRBV19
CDR3 protein: CASNNGDREEKLFF
CDR3 DNA: TGTGCCAGTAATAATGGGGACAGGGAGGAAAAACTGTTTTTT

D gene: -
clone size: -
J gene: TRBJ2-1
V gene: TRBV7-2
CDR3 protein: CASSPSLGGGGLYNEQFF
CDR3 DNA: TGTGCCAGCAGCCCCTCCCTTGGAGGGGGGGGCTTATACAATGAGCAGTTCTTC

D gene: -
clone size: -
J gene: TRBJ1-1
V gene: TRBV5-6
CDR3 protein: CASSFQGTEAFF
CDR3 DNA: TGTGCCAGCAGCTTTCAGGGTACTGAAGCTTTCTTT

D gene: -
clone size: once
J gene: TRBJ1-2
V gene: TRBV7-9
CDR3 protein: CASSGRLRDYGYTF
CDR3 DNA: TGTGCCAGCAGCGGTAGGCTTCGGGACTATGGCTACACCTTC

D gene: TRBD2
clone size: -
J gene: TRBJ2-3
V gene: TRBV7-8
CDR3 protein: CATSGYLPLAGSTSTDTQYF
CDR3 DNA: TGTGCCACTTCGGGCTATTTACCTCTAGCGGGATCCACTAGCACAGATACGCAGTATTTT

D gene: -
clone size: -
J gene: TRBJ1-2
V gene: TRBV2
CDR3 protein: CASSDIAGYTF
CDR3 DNA: TGTGCCAGCAGTGATATAGCTGGCTACACCTTC